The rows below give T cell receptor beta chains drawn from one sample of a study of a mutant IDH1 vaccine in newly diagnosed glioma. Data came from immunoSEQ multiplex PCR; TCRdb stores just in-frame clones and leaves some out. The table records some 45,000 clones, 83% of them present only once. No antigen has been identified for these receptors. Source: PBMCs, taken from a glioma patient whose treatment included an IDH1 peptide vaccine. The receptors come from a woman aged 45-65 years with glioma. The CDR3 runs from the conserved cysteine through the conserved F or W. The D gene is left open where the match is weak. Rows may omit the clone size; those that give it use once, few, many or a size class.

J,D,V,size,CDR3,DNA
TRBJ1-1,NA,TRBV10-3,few,CAIDGKVF,TGTGCCATCGACGGAAAGGTTTTT
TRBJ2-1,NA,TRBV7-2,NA,CASSFRTESHSNEQFF,TGTGCCAGCAGCTTCAGGACAGAGTCCCATTCCAATGAGCAGTTCTTC
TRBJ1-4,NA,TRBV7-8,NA,CASSVSPGEKLFF,TGTGCCAGCAGCGTCTCGCCGGGGGAAAAACTGTTTTTT
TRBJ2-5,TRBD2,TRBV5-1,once,CASSLAPAGAGETQYF,TGCGCCAGCAGCTTGGCGCCAGCGGGGGCGGGGGAGACCCAGTACTTC
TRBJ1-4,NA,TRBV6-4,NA,CASSDSRRPGEKLFF,TGTGCCAGCAGTGACTCGAGGAGGCCTGGCGAAAAACTGTTTTTT
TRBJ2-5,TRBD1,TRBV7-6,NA,CASSSTVRLGGLETQYF,TGTGCCAGCAGCTCCACCGTGCGATTAGGGGGCCTAGAGACCCAGTACTTC
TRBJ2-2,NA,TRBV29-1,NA,CSVARQRGGELFF,TGCAGCGTGGCCCGGCAGCGCGGCGGGGAGCTGTTTTTT
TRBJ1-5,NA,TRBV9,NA,CASSEQPSGDQPQHF,TGTGCCAGCAGCGAACAACCTAGCGGGGATCAGCCCCAGCATTTT
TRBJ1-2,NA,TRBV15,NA,CATSGLGGPNYGYTF,TGTGCCACCAGCGGGTTGGGAGGGCCGAACTATGGCTACACCTTC
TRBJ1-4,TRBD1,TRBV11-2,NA,CASSYGTGANEKLFF,TGTGCCAGCAGCTATGGGACAGGTGCCAATGAAAAACTGTTTTTT
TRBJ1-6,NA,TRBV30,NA,CAWSYGGPYNSPLHF,TGTGCCTGGAGCTACGGGGGCCCCTATAATTCACCCCTCCACTTT
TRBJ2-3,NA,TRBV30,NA,CAWSRQAGPTDTQYF,TGTGCCTGGAGCAGACAGGCCGGGCCGACAGATACGCAGTATTTT
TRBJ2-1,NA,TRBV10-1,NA,CASSEARPGNEQFF,TGCGCCAGCAGTGAGGCTAGACCGGGGAATGAGCAGTTCTTC
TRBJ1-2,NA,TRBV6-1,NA,CASSEISVDSTRGYTF,TGTGCCAGCAGTGAAATAAGTGTGGACTCCACGAGAGGCTACACCTTC
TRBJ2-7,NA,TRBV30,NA,CAWPQGTKNF,TGTGCCTGGCCACAGGGAACGAAGAACTTC
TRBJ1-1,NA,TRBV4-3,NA,CASSQDRGEYTEAFF,TGCGCCAGCAGCCAAGATCGCGGGGAATACACTGAAGCTTTCTTT